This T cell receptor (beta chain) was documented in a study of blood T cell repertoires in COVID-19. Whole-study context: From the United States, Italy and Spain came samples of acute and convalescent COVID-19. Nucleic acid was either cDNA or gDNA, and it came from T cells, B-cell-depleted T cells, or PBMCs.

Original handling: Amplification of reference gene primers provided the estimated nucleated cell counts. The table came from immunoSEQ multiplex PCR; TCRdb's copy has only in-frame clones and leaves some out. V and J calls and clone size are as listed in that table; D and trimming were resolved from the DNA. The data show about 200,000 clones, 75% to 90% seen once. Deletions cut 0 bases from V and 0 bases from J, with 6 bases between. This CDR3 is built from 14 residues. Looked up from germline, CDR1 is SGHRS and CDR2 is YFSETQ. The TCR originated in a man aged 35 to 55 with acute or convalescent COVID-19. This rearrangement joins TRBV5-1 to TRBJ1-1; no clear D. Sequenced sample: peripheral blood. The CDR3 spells CASSLVAVNTEAFF. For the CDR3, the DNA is TGCGCCAGCAGCTTGGTGGCGGTGAACACTGAAGCTTTCTTT.